A single sample gave rise to the 7 T cell receptor beta chains below, sequenced in a study of blood T cells in healthy people across ages. It was with a sample-barcoded 5' primer and a J-beta primer mix that a second PCR of about 6 to 12 cycles was run. TCRdb ran MiXCR on the 5' RACE reads and lists one entry per CDR3 protein. The sample holds approximately 800,000 distinct CDR3 sequences, less than 70% seen once. The sequencing input was blood. These receptors originate from a man aged 80 or over in good health.

This clonotype was observed a handful of times. The chain combines TRBV6-2 or TRBV6-3 with TRBJ2-3, with TRBD1 matching over 7 bases. With V trimmed by 2 bases and J by 0 bases, 5 bases remained unmatched. This CDR3 comprises 16 residues. Germline V gene sequence: CDR1 MNHEY, CDR2 SVGEGT. The DNA for the CDR3 is TGTGCCAGCAGTTACCTCGGGACAGCCAGCACAGATACGCAGTATTTT. The encoded protein is CASSYLGTASTDTQYF.

The chain couples TRBV29-1 to TRBJ2-3, with D possibly TRBD1 on 6 matching bases. Germline CDR1 reads SQVTM; CDR2 reads ANQGSEA. This CDR3 is 13 amino acids long. With 6 bases removed from V and 3 bases from J, the gap between germline ends came to 13 bases. CDR3 region: CSVQPGETDTQYF. CDR3 coding DNA: TGCAGCGTCCAACCAGGGGAGACAGATACGCAGTATTTT.

This clonotype showed up just a few times. This chain links TRBV11-2 with TRBJ2-6; D may correspond to TRBD1 or TRBD2 (5 bases each). V was pared by 4 bases and J by 4 bases, with 11 bases between. The CDR3 has 15 amino acids. Germline CDR1 and CDR2: SGHAT and FQNNGV. The CDR3 reads CASSSPGTGANVLTF. In nucleotides, the CDR3 is TGTGCCAGCAGCTCACCAGGGACCGGGGCCAACGTCCTGACTTTC.

This chain links TRBV3-1 with TRBJ1-1; D might be TRBD1 (5 bases). The germline V gene has CDR1 LGHDT and CDR2 YNNKEL (reference sequence). The germline V and J ends were trimmed by 3 bases and 2 bases, with 13 bases remaining between them. The CDR3 is 15 residues long. The DNA of the CDR3 is TGTGCCAGCAGCCACGTGACAGTGATTAACACTGAAGCTTTCTTT. Protein: CASSHVTVINTEAFF.

This chain's CDR3 is CSARVGGAADTQYF. The CDR3 DNA sequence: TGCAGTGCTAGAGTAGGAGGGGCGGCAGATACGCAGTATTTT. The rearrangement joins TRBV20-1 to TRBJ2-3; a possible D gene is TRBD2 (6 bases). In germline, CDR1 is DFQATT, CDR2 SNEGSKA (reference sequence). CDR3 length: 14 residues. Trimming removed 1 base from V and 4 bases from J, with 12 bases in between.

The J gene is TRBJ2-3, the V gene TRBV27, with 12 bases identical to TRBD2. Trimming cost V 6 bases and J 4 bases; bases outside gene matches: 17. CDR1 and CDR2 from the germline V gene are MNHEY and SMNVEV (reference sequence). This CDR3 is 19 amino acids long. The CDR3 DNA is TGTGCCAGCAGCCCACGTAGTAATCTAGCGGGAGGGCCCCCAGATACGCAGTATTTT. It codes for CASSPRSNLAGGPPDTQYF.

This chain connects TRBV24-1 to TRBJ2-5, with TRBD1 identical over 9 bases. In germline, CDR1 is KGHDR, CDR2 SFDVKD. The CDR3 extends over 14 amino acids. V lost 3 bases, J lost 7 bases, and 5 bases stayed unmatched. CDR3 sequence: CATSDGTGQRTQYF. DNA for the CDR3: TGTGCCACCAGTGATGGGACAGGGCAACGGACCCAGTACTTC.